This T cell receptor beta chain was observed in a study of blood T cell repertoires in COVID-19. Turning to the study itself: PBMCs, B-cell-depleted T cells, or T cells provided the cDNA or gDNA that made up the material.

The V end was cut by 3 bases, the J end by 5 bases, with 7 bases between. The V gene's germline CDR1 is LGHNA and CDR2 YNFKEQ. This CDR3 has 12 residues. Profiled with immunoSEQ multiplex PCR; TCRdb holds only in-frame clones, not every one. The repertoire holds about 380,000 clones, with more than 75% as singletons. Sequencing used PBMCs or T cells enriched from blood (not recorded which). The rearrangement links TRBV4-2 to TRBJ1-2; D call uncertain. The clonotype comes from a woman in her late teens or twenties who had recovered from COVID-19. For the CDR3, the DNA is TGTGCCAGCAGCCATCGGGAGTATGGCTACACCTTC. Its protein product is CASSHREYGYTF.